This T cell receptor (beta chain) was sequenced for a study of blood T cell repertoires in COVID-19. Clones were sequenced by immunoSEQ multiplex PCR, and TCRdb holds only the in-frame ones, with some missing. The top ten clones hold roughly 4.6% of a sample with around 250,000 clones, around 78% of them seen once. The CDR3 loop spans 15 amino acids. The V gene lost 6 bases and the J gene lost 8 bases, with 17 bases spanning the gap. CDR1 and CDR2 from the germline V gene are SGHTA and FQGNSA. The rearrangement joins TRBV7-2 to TRBJ1-6, with TRBD1 as a possible D gene (6 bases). The sample taken for sequencing was peripheral blood. The sequence came from a man in his sixties who had recovered from COVID-19. The chain's CDR3 is CASRTPTQGHSPLHF. The CDR3 DNA reads as TGTGCCAGCAGGACCCCGACCCAGGGGCATTCACCCCTCCACTTT. The full variable domain, its missing parts supplied by reference TRBV7-2 and TRBJ1-6, is GAGVSQSPSNKVTEKGKDVELRCDPISGHTALYWYRQSLGQGLEFLIYFQGNSAPDKSGLPSDRFSAERTGGSVSTLTIQRTQQEDSAVYLCASRTPTQGHSPLHFGNGTRLTVT.